This T cell receptor (beta chain) emerged from a study of T cells in localized non-small cell lung cancer. This clone was detected only once. The antigen is not known. This table comes from immunoSEQ multiplex PCR, and its TCRdb copy is limited to in-frame clones, with some not included. The sample shows over 25,000 clones, around 77% of them seen only once. Study-wide findings and caveats: Heterogeneity is still possible, as just one tumor region was sequenced. Exceeding tumor, uninvolved adjacent lung had the highest T cell clonality.

Germline V lookup: CDR1 SGHTA, CDR2 FQGNSA. CDR3 size: 16 residues. Trimming stripped 5 bases from V and 8 bases from J, with 22 bases between. This TCR was sampled from a male donor aged 60 or older with stage III squamous cell lung carcinoma. The source material was peripheral blood, sampled before any cancer treatment. The chain employs TRBV7-2 and TRBJ1-5; tentatively, D is TRBD1 (6 bases). The CDR3 sequence is CASSPSGQTPSEPQHF. The DNA of the CDR3 is TGTGCCAGCAGCCCCTCCGGACAGACTCCCTCAGAGCCCCAGCATTTT.